The entry below describes one TCR beta chain. Having corrective surgery for congenital heart defects, healthy Finnish infants were the ones who donated. Only four of the eight donors provided a roughly 0.45-1 mL blood sample. Using immunoSEQ multiplex PCR, the repertoire was profiled, and TCRdb retains in-frame clones only, with some absent. This sample has 45,000 to 50,000 clones; 85% to 95% occur once, and the top ten carry 0.15% to 0.2%. This sample stems from a study of human thymus T cells. Sequencing was performed on blood. This clonotype was obtained from a girl in the first two years of life with a congenital heart defect but otherwise immunologically healthy.

CDR3 protein: CASSTQGKGNTIYF. The CDR3 nucleotides read TGTGCCAGCTCAACACAGGGGAAGGGAAACACCATATATTTT. The chain has TRBV18 and TRBJ1-3, with 7 bases aligning to TRBD1. The CDR3 is 14 amino acids. Germline V gene lookup returns CDR1 KGHSH and CDR2 LQKENI. V was pared by 5 bases and J by 4 bases, with 5 bases of the junction left unmatched.